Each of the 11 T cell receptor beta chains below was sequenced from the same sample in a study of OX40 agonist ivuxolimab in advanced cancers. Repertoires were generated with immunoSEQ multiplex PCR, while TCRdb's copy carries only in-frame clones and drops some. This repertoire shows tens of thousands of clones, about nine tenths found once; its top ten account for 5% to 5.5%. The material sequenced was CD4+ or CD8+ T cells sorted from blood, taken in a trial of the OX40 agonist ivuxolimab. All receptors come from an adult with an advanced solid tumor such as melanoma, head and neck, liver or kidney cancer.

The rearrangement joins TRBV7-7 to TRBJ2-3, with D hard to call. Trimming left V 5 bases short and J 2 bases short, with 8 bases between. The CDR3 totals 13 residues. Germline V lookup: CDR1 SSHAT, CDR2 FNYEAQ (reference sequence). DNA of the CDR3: TGTGCCAGCAGCGCCCGGGCCACAGATACGCAGTATTTT. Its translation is CASSARATDTQYF.

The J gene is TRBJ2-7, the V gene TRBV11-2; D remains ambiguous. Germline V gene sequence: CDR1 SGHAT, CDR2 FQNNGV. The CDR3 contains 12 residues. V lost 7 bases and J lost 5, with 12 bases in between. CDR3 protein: CASKGSNDEQYF. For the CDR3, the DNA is TGTGCCAGCAAGGGCTCCAACGACGAGCAGTACTTC.

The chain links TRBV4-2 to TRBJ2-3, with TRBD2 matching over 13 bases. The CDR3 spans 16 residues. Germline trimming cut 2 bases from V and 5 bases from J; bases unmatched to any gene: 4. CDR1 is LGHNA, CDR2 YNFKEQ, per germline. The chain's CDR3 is CASSQTSGRALDTQYF. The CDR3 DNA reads TGTGCCAGCAGCCAAACTAGCGGGAGGGCCCTAGATACGCAGTATTTT.

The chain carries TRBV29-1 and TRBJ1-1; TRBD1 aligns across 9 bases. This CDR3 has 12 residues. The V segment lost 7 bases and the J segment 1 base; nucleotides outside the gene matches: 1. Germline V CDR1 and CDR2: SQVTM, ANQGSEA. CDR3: CSADRGNTEAFF. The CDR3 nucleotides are TGCAGCGCGGACAGGGGGAACACTGAAGCTTTCTTT.

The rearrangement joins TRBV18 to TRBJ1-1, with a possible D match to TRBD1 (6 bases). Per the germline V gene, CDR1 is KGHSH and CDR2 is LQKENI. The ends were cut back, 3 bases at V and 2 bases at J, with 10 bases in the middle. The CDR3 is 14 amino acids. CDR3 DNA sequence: TGTGCCAGCTCACCCGGACAGCCTAACACTGAAGCTTTCTTT. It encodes CASSPGQPNTEAFF.

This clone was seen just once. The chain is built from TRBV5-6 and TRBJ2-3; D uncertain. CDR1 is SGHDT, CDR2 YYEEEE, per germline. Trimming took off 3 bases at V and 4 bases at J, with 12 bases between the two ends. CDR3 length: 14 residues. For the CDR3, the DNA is TGTGCCAGCAGCTCCAGGATGCTAGCAGATACGCAGTATTTT. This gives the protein CASSSRMLADTQYF.

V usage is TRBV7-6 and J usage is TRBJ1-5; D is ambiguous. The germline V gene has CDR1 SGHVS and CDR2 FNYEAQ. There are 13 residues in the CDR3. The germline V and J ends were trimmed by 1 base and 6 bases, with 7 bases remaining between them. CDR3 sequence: CASSLGFGQPQHF. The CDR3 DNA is TGTGCCAGCAGCTTAGGGTTTGGTCAGCCCCAGCATTTT.

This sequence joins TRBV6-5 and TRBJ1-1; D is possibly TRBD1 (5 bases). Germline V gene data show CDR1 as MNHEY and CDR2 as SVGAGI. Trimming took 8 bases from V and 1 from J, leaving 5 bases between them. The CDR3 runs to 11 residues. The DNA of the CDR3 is TGTGCCAGCGGGGGGAACACTGAAGCTTTCTTT. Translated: CASGGNTEAFF.

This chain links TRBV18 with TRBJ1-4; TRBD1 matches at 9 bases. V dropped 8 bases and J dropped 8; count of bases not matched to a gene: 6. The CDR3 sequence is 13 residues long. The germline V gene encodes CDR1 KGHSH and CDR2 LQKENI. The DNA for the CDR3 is TGTGCCAGCACCGGGGGACAGGGCGAAAAACTGTTTTTT. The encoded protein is CASTGGQGEKLFF.

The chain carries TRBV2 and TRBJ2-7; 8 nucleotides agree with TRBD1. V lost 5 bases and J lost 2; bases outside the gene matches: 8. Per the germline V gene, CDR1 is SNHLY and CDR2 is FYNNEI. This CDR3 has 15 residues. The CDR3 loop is CASSSHQQGAYEQYF. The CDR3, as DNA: TGTGCCAGCAGTTCACACCAACAGGGGGCCTACGAGCAGTACTTC.

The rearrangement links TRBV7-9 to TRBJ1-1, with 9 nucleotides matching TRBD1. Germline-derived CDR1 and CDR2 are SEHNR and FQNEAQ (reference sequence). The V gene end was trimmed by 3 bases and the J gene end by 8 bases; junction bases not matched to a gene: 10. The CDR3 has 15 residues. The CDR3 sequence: CASSFSPGQGMEAFF. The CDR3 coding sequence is TGTGCCAGCAGCTTCTCCCCCGGACAGGGGATGGAAGCTTTCTTT.